Presented here are 23 T cell receptor beta chains from one specimen sequenced in a study of T cell responses to AZD1222 COVID-19 vaccine. Sequencing was performed with immunoSEQ multiplex PCR; in TCRdb, only in-frame clones are kept and a portion is missing. The sample has over 85,000 clones, roughly 85% seen once; the top ten hold around 3%. The material sequenced was peripheral blood, taken on day 0 of AZD1222 vaccination. The origin of the receptors is an adult in good health.

The chain recombines TRBV11-2 with TRBJ2-2, with TRBD2 matching 11 bases. Germline CDR1 SGHAT, CDR2 FQNNGV. The V and J ends lost 5 bases and 3 bases, in that order; junction bases with no gene match: 2. This CDR3 region has 15 residues. This CDR3 reads CASSELAGDTGELFF. The DNA of the CDR3 is TGTGCCAGCAGCGAACTAGCGGGGGACACCGGGGAGCTGTTTTTT.

The rearrangement links TRBV19 to TRBJ2-7; D is ambiguous. The CDR3 consists of 16 residues. Trimming took 4 bases from V and 2 from J, leaving 18 bases between them. Per germline, CDR1 LNHDA and CDR2 SQIVND (reference sequence). DNA of the CDR3: TGTGCCAGTAGTAAGACATTGGGCGCATCTACCTACGAGCAGTACTTC. Translating it yields CASSKTLGASTYEQYF.

This chain uses TRBV5-1 with TRBJ2-7; TRBD1 matches 7 bases. The trim removed 4 bases at V and 3 bases at J, leaving 13 bases unmatched. The CDR3 sequence is 16 residues long. Germline V CDR1 and CDR2: SGHRS, YFSETQ. The CDR3 DNA sequence: TGCGCCAGCAGCCGGGGACAGCTTCAGCTAAGCTACGAGCAGTACTTC. Residues: CASSRGQLQLSYEQYF.

V usage is TRBV28 and J usage is TRBJ2-7, with 8 bases that match TRBD1. Trimming removed 11 bases from V and 6 bases from J; junction bases left unmatched: 9. CDR1 and CDR2 from the germline V gene are MDHEN and SYDVKM. The CDR3 is made up of 12 amino acids. The CDR3 here is CALGQALGEQYF. The CDR3 DNA is TGTGCCCTGGGACAGGCCCTAGGCGAGCAGTACTTC.

This clone was seen only a few times. This rearrangement joins TRBV5-8 to TRBJ2-7, with D perhaps TRBD1 or TRBD2 (7 bases each). Germline values: CDR1 SGHTS, CDR2 YDEGEE. V shed 4 bases and J shed 2 bases, with 19 bases lying between them. The CDR3 spans 16 residues. In DNA form, the CDR3 reads TGTGCCAGCAGCCAGGGGGGGGGCGGTACTACCTACGAGCAGTACTTC. Its protein product is CASSQGGGGTTYEQYF.

The chain joins TRBV6-1 to TRBJ1-2; 7 positions match TRBD1. Germline loops: CDR1 MNHNS, CDR2 SASEGT. The junction had 5 bases not matched to a gene; V was cut back by 0 bases and J by 4 bases. The length of the CDR3 is 15 residues. CDR3 protein: CASSEAPGQSYGYTF. CDR3 coding DNA: TGTGCCAGCAGTGAAGCACCGGGACAGAGCTATGGCTACACCTTC.

This clone was recorded once. V is TRBV5-1 and J is TRBJ2-7, with a possible D match to TRBD1 (6 bases). The V and J ends lost 6 bases and 4 bases respectively, with 14 bases between them. CDR1 is SGHRS and CDR2 is YFSETQ in the germline V gene. This CDR3 comprises 13 residues. DNA for the CDR3: TGCGCCAGCACGACAGGTCCTTCTTACGAGCAGTACTTC. Translated: CASTTGPSYEQYF. The full variable domain, completed using reference TRBV5-1 and TRBJ2-7, is KAGVTQTPRYLIKTRGQQVTLSCSPISGHRSVSWYQQTPGQGLQFLFEYFSETQRNKGNFPGRFSGRQFSNSRSEMNVSTLELGDSALYLCASTTGPSYEQYFGPGTRLTVT.

This rearrangement joins TRBV6-6 to TRBJ2-7, with D unresolved. Germline-derived CDR1 and CDR2 are MNHNY and SVGAGI (reference sequence). Trimming removed 6 bases from V and 1 base from J, with 7 bases in between. This CDR3 region has 12 residues. CDR3: CASSSRSYEQYF. CDR3 DNA sequence: TGTGCCAGCAGCAGCAGGTCCTACGAGCAGTACTTC.

This clone was seen a single time. V usage is TRBV21-1 and J usage is TRBJ2-2; TRBD2 is the table's D call, not checked against the DNA. TRBV21-1 is a pseudogene locus. The CDR3 consists of 20 residues. The CDR3 reads CASSILRGGLAGPNTGELFF. The CDR3 bases are TGTGCCAGCAGCATCCTCAGGGGGGGACTAGCGGGACCGAACACCGGGGAGCTGTTTTTT.

The chain couples TRBV6-2 or TRBV6-3 to TRBJ2-1; 15 bases map to TRBD2. Germline loops: CDR1 MNHEY, CDR2 SVGEGT. This CDR3 comprises 17 residues. The V and J ends lost 0 bases and 4 bases, in that order; junction bases with no gene match: 1. The CDR3 region has the DNA TGTGCCAGCAGTTACTCTGGACTAGCGGGGGGGTACAATGAGCAGTTCTTC. Translating gives CASSYSGLAGGYNEQFF.

This chain links TRBV3-1 (or the pseudogene TRBV3-2) with TRBJ2-3; 8 bases align to TRBD2. Trimming at V came to 4 bases and at J to 3 bases, leaving 9 bases not matched to a gene. Germline-derived CDR1 and CDR2 are LGHDT and YNNKEL (reference sequence). This CDR3 region has 16 residues. The CDR3 protein is CASSLGGTRLTDTQYF. The CDR3 DNA is TGTGCCAGCAGCCTTGGTGGGACTAGGTTGACAGATACGCAGTATTTT.

This rearrangement joins TRBV19 to TRBJ1-1, with D possibly TRBD1 on 6 matching bases. The CDR3 spans 14 residues. Germline V gene sequence: CDR1 LNHDA, CDR2 SQIVND (reference sequence). Trimming pared 3 bases from V and 10 bases from J, leaving 18 bases between. Here the CDR3 DNA reads TGTGCCAGTAGTATTTCTCCAGGGGCCCTCGGAGCTTTCTTT. Translation gives CASSISPGALGAFF. Full variable domain (rest looked up from reference TRBV19 and TRBJ1-1): DGGITQSPKYLFRKEGQNVTLSCEQNLNHDAMYWYRQDPGQGLRLIYYSQIVNDFQKGDIAEGYSVSREKKESFPLTVTSAQKNPTAFYLCASSISPGALGAFFGQGTRLTVV.

The V call is TRBV27, the J call TRBJ2-3; TRBD2 matches 7 bases. The junction had 5 bases not matched to a gene; V was cut back by 4 bases and J by 1 base. Germline V gene data show CDR1 as MNHEY and CDR2 as SMNVEV (reference sequence). The CDR3 consists of 15 residues. CDR3 DNA sequence: TGTGCCAGCAGTTCCCTGGGGGGGGGCACAGATACGCAGTATTTT. Translated, it gives CASSSLGGGTDTQYF.

The V gene is TRBV24-1, the J gene TRBJ2-1; 7 bases agree with TRBD2. In germline, CDR1 is KGHDR, CDR2 SFDVKD. V trimming: 4 bases; J trimming: 15 bases; junction bases outside the gene matches: 11. The CDR3 totals 13 residues. CDR3 in amino acids: CATSDPLVGEGFF. As DNA, the CDR3 is TGTGCCACCAGTGACCCACTGGTGGGGGAGGGGTTCTTC.

The chain has TRBV3-1 (or the pseudogene TRBV3-2) and TRBJ2-3, with D perhaps matching TRBD1 or TRBD2 (5 bases each). Germline CDR1 is LGHDT and CDR2 is YNNKEL (reference sequence). Trimming removed 4 bases from V and 3 bases from J, with 17 bases in between. The CDR3 consists of 16 residues. CDR3 in DNA: TGTGCCAGCAGCCTCGGGACCACCGGTGGGACAGATACGCAGTATTTT. This translates into CASSLGTTGGTDTQYF.

The chain is built from TRBV10-3 and TRBJ2-1; 7 bases match TRBD1. The CDR3 spans 17 residues. Germline V gene sequence: CDR1 ENHRY, CDR2 SYGVKD. J gave up 0 bases and V 4 bases, and 9 bases lay outside the gene matches. The CDR3 DNA sequence: TGTGCCATCAGTGGACAGGGTGTCACGGGCTCCTACAATGAGCAGTTCTTC. This sequence encodes CAISGQGVTGSYNEQFF.

This clone was detected a few times. This rearrangement joins TRBV11-2 to TRBJ1-2, with 7 nucleotides matching TRBD1. The V gene end was trimmed by 4 bases and the J gene end by 2 bases; junction bases not matched to a gene: 1. The CDR3 is 13 amino acids. CDR1 and CDR2 (germline): SGHAT, FQNNGV. The CDR3 DNA sequence: TGTGCCAGCAGCTCGGGACAGAACTATGGCTACACCTTC. Translating gives CASSSGQNYGYTF.

This clone has only a few counts. This rearrangement joins TRBV27 to TRBJ2-7, with D perhaps assigned TRBD1 or TRBD2 (6 bases each). V lost 8 bases to trimming and J lost 3 bases, with 14 bases between them. The germline CDR1 and CDR2 sequences are MNHEY and SMNVEV (reference sequence). The CDR3 is made up of 13 amino acids. The CDR3: CASSRGAGYEQYF. The CDR3 DNA reads as TGTGCCAGCTCAAGGGGGGCTGGCTACGAGCAGTACTTC.

The V and J genes are TRBV5-1 and TRBJ1-2, with D perhaps matching TRBD1 (6 bases). The CDR3 runs 13 residues. Trimming stripped 4 bases from V and 4 bases from J, with 11 bases between. Germline V gene data show CDR1 as SGHRS and CDR2 as YFSETQ. The CDR3 coding sequence is TGCGCCAGCAGCCGGGACACCGCCTATGGCTACACCTTC. Protein: CASSRDTAYGYTF.

V and J are TRBV11-3 and TRBJ2-7; 10 bases map to TRBD2. CDR1 SGHNT and CDR2 YENEEA come from the germline V gene. V lost 3 bases and J lost 6; bases outside the gene matches: 8. This CDR3 spans 15 amino acids. The CDR3 bases are TGTGCCAGCAGCTTTAGAGCGGGAGGGCCGAGCGAGCAGTACTTC. It encodes CASSFRAGGPSEQYF.

The J gene is TRBJ2-7, the V gene TRBV5-1; D possibly corresponds to TRBD2 (5 bases). Germline CDR1 is SGHRS and CDR2 is YFSETQ. Trimming pared 0 bases from V and 2 bases from J, leaving 12 bases between. CDR3 size: 15 residues. Here the CDR3 reads CASSLVEAGPYEQYF. CDR3 DNA: TGCGCCAGCAGCTTGGTTGAGGCGGGCCCCTACGAGCAGTACTTC.

The V call is TRBV7-9, the J call TRBJ2-7, with TRBD2 matching over 8 bases. The CDR3 has 15 amino acids. J lost 9 bases, V lost 8 bases, and 18 bases had no gene match. CDR1 SEHNR and CDR2 FQNEAQ come from the germline V gene (reference sequence). Here the CDR3 DNA reads TGTGCCAGCCTGAGTAGCGGGGTTCCTACGACGGGGCAGTACTTC. Residues: CASLSSGVPTTGQYF.

The chain joins TRBV14 to TRBJ1-6; a weak D match, TRBD1 (5 bases). Germline CDR1 reads SGHDN; CDR2 reads FVKESK. With 4 bases removed from V and 4 bases from J, the gap between germline ends came to 17 bases. The length of the CDR3 is 17 residues. The CDR3 sequence is CASSRDPGTGYNSPLHF. The CDR3 DNA reads as TGTGCCAGCAGCCGCGATCCTGGGACTGGATATAATTCACCCCTCCACTTT.